The source of this T cell receptor (beta chain) is a study of post-analysis software for immune sequencing data. Whole-study context: Progressive-relapsing, secondary progressive and relapsing-remitting multiple sclerosis were among the disease courses included. Study-wide results and caveats: A handful of TRBV segments were more frequent in patients than controls; TRBV5-6, TRBV5-1 and TRBV20-1 belonged to this group. Significantly decreased normalized Chao1 diversity was recorded for multiple sclerosis patients relative to controls.

Note on this clonotype: The antigen is unknown.

Carried by the TCR beta cDNA libraries were unique molecular identifiers. The authors obtained approximately 540,000 cDNA molecules from about 0.94 to 9.7 million T cells. Via MiXCR, TCRdb re-called the PCR reads, giving one row per CDR3 protein. The repertoire has roughly 620,000 distinct CDR3 sequences, roughly 46% of them found once; the top ten carry more than 1.5%. The CDR3 runs to 15 residues. The V segment lost 5 bases and the J segment 7 bases; nucleotides outside the gene matches: 6. The specimen sequenced was blood. The clonotype was recovered from a girl between 5 and 17 years old with multiple sclerosis. V usage is TRBV12-3 or TRBV12-4 and J usage is TRBJ2-3; 13 bases are shared with TRBD2. Here the CDR3 DNA reads TGTGCCAGCAGTCCCCGGACTAGCGGGAGAAATACGCAGTATTTT. Protein product: CASSPRTSGRNTQYF.